A single sample gave rise to the 25 T cell receptor beta chains below, sequenced in a study of spatial heterogeneity in lung cancer. This sample's time point: sample taken at primary tumor resection. TCRdb recomputed calls from the 5' RACE reads with MiXCR, one row per CDR3 protein. Among fewer than 15,000 distinct CDR3 sequences, under 4% were seen once, and the ten largest hold around 8%. Regarding the study as a whole: Intratumoral expanded alpha and beta TCR counts were found to track tumor mutation counts.

Their target antigens are unknown. The material sequenced was lung tumor tissue, taken at surgery. These receptor sequences come from a male donor with early-stage non-small cell lung cancer.

This clonotype is a singleton in its sample. This chain joins TRBV3-1 and TRBJ1-5; D possibly corresponds to TRBD1 (6 bases). The V end lost 2 bases, the J end lost 14 bases, and 16 bases lay between the germline ends. The germline V gene has CDR1 LGHDT and CDR2 YNNKEL (reference sequence). CDR3 length equals 13 residues. DNA of the CDR3: TGTGCCAGCAGCCAAAGGGGGGGCCAGACCAAGCATTTT. Its translation: CASSQRGGQTKHF.

As for this clonotype: This may be a read error: a much more frequent sequence differs by one nucleotide. This chain joins TRBV18 and TRBJ2-2; unclear D gene. CDR1 and CDR2 (germline): KGHSH, LQKENI. The CDR3 has 15 residues. CDR3 amino acids: CVSSEGRANTGELFF. The DNA of the CDR3 is TGTGTCAGCTCAGAAGGACGGGCGAACACCGGGGAGCTGTTTTTT. Supplemented by reference TRBV18 and TRBJ2-2, the full variable domain reads NAGVMQNPRHLVRRRGQEARLRCSPMKGHSHVYWYRQLPEEGLKFMVYLQKENIIDESGMPKERFSAEFPKEGPSILRIQQVVRGDSAAYFCVSSEGRANTGELFFGEGSRLTVL.

In this sample, this clonotype is medium-sized (0.01 to 0.1%). V is TRBV7-9 and J is TRBJ2-7, with D perhaps matching TRBD2 (6 bases). The CDR3 is 13 residues long. Germline-derived CDR1 and CDR2 are SEHNR and FQNEAQ (reference sequence). V was clipped by 8 bases and J by 2 bases, with 13 bases between them. The CDR3, as DNA: TGTGCCAGCGACGGGACTCATCCCTACGAGCAGTACTTC. Amino acid sequence: CASDGTHPYEQYF.

The chain has TRBV27 and TRBJ2-5; D unclear. Germline CDR1 is MNHEY and CDR2 is SMNVEV (reference sequence). The CDR3 contains 12 residues. V gave up 6 bases and J gave up 5 bases, with 10 bases separating them. The CDR3 sequence is CASRNLGETQYF. The CDR3 DNA reads as TGTGCCAGCAGGAATCTGGGGGAGACCCAGTACTTC.

By frequency in the sample, this clonotype is medium-sized. In DNA, the CDR3 is TGCGCCAGCAGCTTGGATCCGGATCGCGGGGAGACCCAGTACTTC. Translating it yields CASSLDPDRGETQYF. The chain couples TRBV5-1 to TRBJ2-5; a weak D match, TRBD2 (5 bases). Germline CDR1 and CDR2: SGHRS and YFSETQ. Trimming shortened V by 0 bases and J by 5 bases, and 14 bases separated the two germline ends. The CDR3 contains 15 residues.

This clonotype was recorded many times. The V gene is TRBV9, the J gene TRBJ2-1, with D tentatively TRBD2 (6 bases). The germline CDR1 and CDR2 sequences are SGDLS and YYNGEE. V was cut by 4 bases and J by 5 bases, with 16 bases left in between. This CDR3 comprises 15 residues. CDR3 bases: TGTGCCAGCAGCACGACGGGGACTCATAACAATGAGCAGTTCTTC. Translation: CASSTTGTHNNEQFF. Using reference TRBV9 and TRBJ2-1 for the parts outside the CDR3, the full variable domain is DSGVTQTPKHLITATGQRVTLRCSPRSGDLSVYWYQQSLDQGLQFLIQYYNGEERAKGNILERFSAQQFPDLHSELNLSSLELGDSALYFCASSTTGTHNNEQFFGPGTRLTVL.

This clonotype is categorized as medium-sized. The chain has TRBV7-9 and TRBJ2-7, with 8 bases matching TRBD1. This CDR3 has 14 amino acids. The germline V gene encodes CDR1 SEHNR and CDR2 FQNEAQ (reference sequence). The junction had 3 bases not matched to a gene; V was cut back by 5 bases and J by 0 bases. The CDR3 DNA sequence: TGTGCCAGCAGCGTAACAGGGGGCTCCTACGAGCAGTACTTC. It translates to CASSVTGGSYEQYF.

The chain couples TRBV2 to TRBJ1-1; 11 nucleotides agree with TRBD1. Germline CDR1 SNHLY, CDR2 FYNNEI. The J segment lost 4 bases and the V segment lost 7 bases, leaving 11 bases of the junction unmatched. The CDR3 sequence is 16 residues long. The DNA of the CDR3 is TGTGCCAGCACCCCGGACAGGGGGCGCTGCGGCACTGAAGCTTTCTTT. Amino acids: CASTPDRGRCGTEAFF.

Sample share makes this clonotype medium-sized. The rearrangement uses TRBV2 and TRBJ2-3, with TRBD2 matching 9 bases. Germline V gene sequence: CDR1 SNHLY, CDR2 FYNNEI. There are 15 residues in the CDR3. The V and J ends lost 8 bases and 4 bases, in that order; junction bases with no gene match: 10. DNA for the CDR3: TGTGCCAGCGTCAATAGCGGGAGTGGCGCAGATACGCAGTATTTT. This translates into CASVNSGSGADTQYF.

This clonotype was seen ten or more times. The chain couples TRBV19 to TRBJ1-5; no clear D. This CDR3 has 18 residues. Germline CDR1 is LNHDA and CDR2 is SQIVND (reference sequence). The V gene lost 10 bases and the J gene lost 0 bases, with 25 bases spanning the gap. CDR3 nucleotides: TGTGCCACCCTTGAACGCAGAGGTGTCGAACGTAGCAATCAGCCCCAGCATTTT. It codes for CATLERRGVERSNQPQHF.

This clonotype was counted at least ten times. J is TRBJ1-1 and V is TRBV12-3 or TRBV12-4, with D unclear. Deletions cut 3 bases from V and 0 bases from J, with 5 bases between. The CDR3 runs to 13 residues. The CDR3 is CASSFRLNTEAFF. CDR3 coding DNA: TGTGCCAGCAGTTTTAGGTTGAACACTGAAGCTTTCTTT.

This clonotype is medium-sized in the sample. The rearrangement uses TRBV20-1 and TRBJ1-5; D uncertain. The germline CDR1 and CDR2 sequences are DFQATT and SNEGSKA (reference sequence). V lost 0 bases to trimming and J lost 5 bases, with 11 bases between them. The CDR3 has 14 residues. The CDR3 loop is CSARDNSGYQPQHF. The CDR3 nucleotides read TGCAGTGCTAGAGATAACTCCGGGTATCAGCCCCAGCATTTT.

The table lists this clonotype with many counts. The chain recombines TRBV3-1 with TRBJ2-1; 8 bases line up with TRBD2. Germline assignment: CDR1 LGHDT and CDR2 YNNKEL (reference sequence). The CDR3 is 15 residues long. Trimming cost V 4 bases and J 4 bases; bases outside gene matches: 6. The CDR3 coding sequence is TGTGCCAGCAGCCGAAGCGGGAGTAGGTACAATGAGCAGTTCTTC. Residues: CASSRSGSRYNEQFF.

The gene calls are TRBV20-1 and TRBJ2-5; 7 bases match TRBD2. Per the germline V gene, CDR1 is DFQATT and CDR2 is SNEGSKA (reference sequence). V shed 5 bases, J shed 5 bases, and the junction held 14 bases outside the gene matches. The CDR3 length is 15 residues. The CDR3 DNA reads TGCAGTGCTCGCCCATATCAGAGCGGGGTCGAGACCCAGTACTTC. It specifies CSARPYQSGVETQYF.

The chain recombines TRBV19 with TRBJ1-1; possibly TRBD1 for D (5 bases). The CDR3 contains 16 residues. Germline lookup yields CDR1 LNHDA and CDR2 SQIVND (reference sequence). V gave up 1 base and J gave up 4 bases, with 16 bases separating them. The CDR3 sequence: CASSIGAGTGRTEAFF. CDR3 in DNA: TGTGCCAGTAGTATAGGGGCAGGGACGGGGCGCACTGAAGCTTTCTTT.

This clonotype was counted ten times or more. The CDR3 reads CASSPYRQGPYEQYF. The CDR3 DNA reads as TGTGCCAGCAGCCCCTACCGACAGGGTCCTTACGAGCAGTACTTC. This chain uses TRBV7-8 with TRBJ2-7; TRBD1 aligns across 7 bases. The V segment lost 5 bases and the J segment 4 bases; nucleotides outside the gene matches: 11. CDR1 SGHVS and CDR2 FQNEAQ come from the germline V gene. This CDR3 spans 15 amino acids.

This clonotype was seen at least ten times. Mismatch with germline at one junction end may stem from a read error. The chain is built from TRBV29-1 and TRBJ2-1; D might be TRBD1 or TRBD2, each matching 5 bases. Germline CDR1 is SQVTM and CDR2 is ANQGSEA. This CDR3 region has 10 residues. The CDR3 DNA is TGCAGCGTTGAAGACAGGGAGCTGTTCTTC. It translates to CSVEDRELFF.

Ten or more counts support this clonotype. This sequence joins TRBV12-3 or TRBV12-4 and TRBJ1-6; TRBD1 matches 7 bases. The V segment lost 6 bases and the J segment 5 bases; nucleotides outside the gene matches: 7. The CDR3 sequence is 15 residues long. CDR3 loop: CASRPDRSNNSPLHF. CDR3 sequence (DNA): TGTGCCAGCAGACCGGACAGGTCCAATAATTCACCCCTCCACTTT.

This chain connects TRBV20-1 to TRBJ2-3; TRBD1 matches 11 bases. This CDR3 has 13 residues. The germline V gene encodes CDR1 DFQATT and CDR2 SNEGSKA (reference sequence). The trim removed 4 bases at V and 7 bases at J, leaving 4 bases unmatched. This CDR3 is CSATGTGGNTQYF. For the CDR3, the DNA is TGCAGTGCTACGGGGACAGGGGGAAATACGCAGTATTTT.

This clonotype has a count of ten or more. The chain combines TRBV2 with TRBJ1-5; D uncertain. The CDR3 runs to 13 residues. Per germline, CDR1 SNHLY and CDR2 FYNNEI. V lost 7 bases and J lost 4, with 11 bases in between. The CDR3: CASTAAANQPQHF. Here the CDR3 DNA reads TGTGCCAGCACTGCCGCAGCGAATCAGCCCCAGCATTTT.

This clonotype was seen ten or more times. The chain links TRBV6-5 to TRBJ2-2, with 9 bases lining up with TRBD1. Unmatched junction bases numbered 5, after V lost 5 bases and J lost 4 bases. CDR1 is MNHEY and CDR2 is SVGAGI in the germline V gene. CDR3 length: 15 amino acids. The CDR3 DNA reads as TGTGCCAGCAGTCGCCAACAGGGGGCCACCGGGGAGCTGTTTTTT. This gives the protein CASSRQQGATGELFF.

Ten or more counts support this clonotype. This chain uses TRBV5-4 with TRBJ1-3; D uncertain. CDR1 and CDR2 (germline): SGHNT, YYREEE (reference sequence). This CDR3 is 15 amino acids long. V was shortened by 4 bases and J by 0 bases, with 11 bases between the two germline ends. For the CDR3, the DNA is TGTGCCAGCAGCCTGGCGGCGGGCTCTGGAAACACCATATATTTT. Translating it yields CASSLAAGSGNTIYF.

This clonotype was recorded many times. The chain couples TRBV18 to TRBJ1-1; TRBD1 agrees at 9 bases. Germline assignment: CDR1 KGHSH and CDR2 LQKENI. The V gene end was trimmed by 3 bases and the J gene end by 0 bases; junction bases not matched to a gene: 11. The CDR3 length is 18 residues. For the CDR3, the DNA is TGTGCCAGCTCACCTTTCTTCGGGACAGGGAAGATGAACACTGAAGCTTTCTTT. It specifies CASSPFFGTGKMNTEAFF.

This clonotype has just a few counts. The gene calls are TRBV7-9 and TRBJ2-5; D ambiguous. Germline-derived CDR1 and CDR2 are SEHNR and FQNEAQ (reference sequence). The ends were cut back, 7 bases at V and 1 base at J, with 10 bases in the middle. CDR3 length equals 13 residues. CDR3 DNA sequence: TGTGCCAGCACCTTCGGGTCCCAAGAGACCCAGTACTTC. It specifies CASTFGSQETQYF.

A few counts support this clonotype. The chain couples TRBV6-1 to TRBJ2-7; the D is unclear. The V gene's germline CDR1 is MNHNS and CDR2 SASEGT. The CDR3 totals 11 residues. V dropped 10 bases and J dropped 2 bases, with 9 bases sitting between them. The CDR3 sequence is CATSRAYEQYV. The DNA of the CDR3 is TGTGCCACCTCTCGAGCCTACGAGCAGTACGTC.